These T cell receptor beta chains were read from a single sample in a study of OX40 agonist ivuxolimab in advanced cancers. Clones were sequenced by immunoSEQ multiplex PCR, and TCRdb holds only the in-frame ones, with some missing. The table shows approximately 82,000 clones, with approximately 85% occurring only once. Material: CD4+ or CD8+ T cells sorted from blood, obtained in a trial of the OX40 agonist ivuxolimab. All receptors derive from an adult with an advanced solid tumor such as melanoma, head and neck, liver or kidney cancer. Both conserved end residues are part of each CDR3. D genes are given only for firm matches. Only some rows state a clone size, as once, few, many or a class for expanded clones.

D	J	V	size	CDR3	DNA
NA	TRBJ2-5	TRBV7-3	NA	CASSLTGPRSQETQYF	TGTGCCAGCAGCCTTACCGGACCGAGATCTCAAGAGACCCAGTACTTC
NA	TRBJ1-5	TRBV25-1	NA	CASSDLGEGDQPQHF	TGTGCCAGCAGTGATCTCGGGGAGGGCGATCAGCCCCAGCATTTT
NA	TRBJ1-2	TRBV28	NA	CASRVGGNYGYTF	TGTGCCAGTCGGGTGGGGGGGAACTATGGCTACACCTTC
TRBD1	TRBJ1-2	TRBV2	once	CASTPRTGGGYGYTF	TGTGCCAGCACCCCACGGACAGGGGGCGGCTATGGCTACACCTTC
NA	TRBJ1-1	TRBV27	NA	CASSSYYRKGNTEAFF	TGTGCCAGCAGTTCTTACTACAGGAAAGGGAACACTGAAGCTTTCTTT
TRBD1	TRBJ1-1	TRBV2	NA	CASSSGTGVIEAFF	TGTGCCAGCAGTTCCGGGACAGGGGTTATTGAAGCTTTCTTT
TRBD2	TRBJ2-5	TRBV28	NA	CASSFELAGGQETQYF	TGTGCCAGCAGTTTCGAGTTAGCGGGGGGGCAAGAGACCCAGTACTTC
NA	TRBJ2-2	TRBV5-1	NA	CASADTGELFF	TGCGCCAGCGCGGACACCGGGGAGCTGTTTTTT
TRBD1	TRBJ1-1	TRBV2	NA	CATTGTGVVNTEAFF	TGTGCCACCACCGGGACAGGAGTAGTGAACACTGAAGCTTTCTTT
NA	TRBJ2-2	TRBV9	NA	CASSVEQGGVTGELFF	TGTGCCAGCAGCGTAGAACAGGGTGGGGTCACCGGGGAGCTGTTTTTT
NA	TRBJ1-5	TRBV10-3	NA	CAISESTIEQPQHF	TGTGCCATCAGTGAGTCGACGATTGAGCAGCCCCAGCATTTT
NA	TRBJ1-1	TRBV6-5	NA	CASSYGGTEAFF	TGTGCCAGCAGTTACGGGGGAACTGAAGCTTTCTTT
NA	TRBJ1-5	TRBV6-1	NA	CASRNLQGANQPQHF	TGTGCCAGCAGAAACTTACAGGGCGCCAATCAGCCCCAGCATTTT
TRBD1	TRBJ1-2	TRBV2	NA	CASSARQGASGGYTF	TGTGCCAGCAGCGCACGACAGGGAGCATCAGGGGGCTACACCTTC
TRBD2	TRBJ2-3	TRBV9	NA	CASSPRGSGGVGDTQYF	TGTGCCAGCAGCCCTCGGGGTAGCGGGGGGGTGGGAGATACGCAGTATTTT
NA	TRBJ2-7	TRBV9	NA	CASSGEGHSPLTYEQYF	TGTGCCAGCAGCGGCGAGGGACATTCGCCCCTAACCTACGAGCAGTACTTC
TRBD1	TRBJ1-4	TRBV19	NA	CASNRPQGGNEKLFF	TGTGCCAGTAATCGCCCACAGGGGGGTAATGAAAAACTGTTTTTT
NA	TRBJ1-3	TRBV6-1	NA	CASGLSGNTIYF	TGTGCCAGCGGGTTATCTGGAAACACCATATATTTT
NA	TRBJ2-5	TRBV9	NA	CASNPQGRGETQYF	TGTGCCAGCAACCCTCAGGGGCGGGGAGAGACCCAGTACTTC
TRBD1	TRBJ2-7	TRBV7-2	NA	CASTPGTGPYEQYF	TGTGCCAGCACACCCGGGACAGGGCCCTACGAGCAGTACTTC
NA	TRBJ2-1	TRBV7-9	NA	CASSLDPKGSLSSYNEQFF	TGTGCCAGCAGCTTAGATCCTAAGGGATCCTTAAGCTCCTACAATGAGCAGTTCTTC
NA	TRBJ1-1	TRBV9	NA	CASSVVNTRNTEAFF	TGTGCCAGCAGCGTAGTCAACACGAGGAACACTGAAGCTTTCTTT
TRBD2	TRBJ2-5	TRBV7-2	NA	CASNRLAASGTQYF	TGTGCCAGCAACCGGCTAGCGGCCTCGGGGACCCAGTACTTC
NA	TRBJ2-7	TRBV28	few	CASSLSTPISYEQYF	TGTGCCAGCAGTTTATCAACACCGATATCCTACGAGCAGTACTTC
NA	TRBJ2-3	TRBV14	NA	CASSQERVDTQYF	TGTGCCAGCAGCCAAGAAAGAGTCGATACGCAGTATTTT
NA	TRBJ1-6	TRBV5-1	NA	CASSLFSGADSSYNSPLHF	TGCGCCAGCAGCTTGTTTTCAGGGGCCGACAGCTCCTATAATTCACCCCTCCACTTT
TRBD2	TRBJ2-7	TRBV7-2	NA	CASSPMASGGLGPYF	TGTGCCAGCAGCCCGATGGCTAGCGGGGGCCTCGGCCCGTACTTC
NA	TRBJ2-7	TRBV28	NA	CASSLWWQDSYEQYF	TGTGCCAGCAGTTTATGGTGGCAGGACTCCTACGAGCAGTACTTC
NA	TRBJ1-6	TRBV28	once	CASSSGRRTSSSSPLHF	TGTGCCAGCAGTTCGGGGAGGAGGACCTCATCGTCTTCACCCCTCCACTTT
NA	TRBJ1-2	TRBV19	NA	CASSSPGGRSYGYTF	TGTGCCAGTTCCTCCCCTGGGGGCAGGAGCTATGGCTACACCTTC
TRBD1	TRBJ2-7	TRBV7-3	NA	CASSLLLVVRGKPRVSYEQYF	TGTGCCAGCAGCTTATTGTTGGTCGTCAGGGGGAAACCGCGTGTCTCCTACGAGCAGTACTTC
NA	TRBJ2-1	TRBV4-1	few	CASSQDGADPNNEQFF	TGCGCCAGCAGCCAAGACGGAGCGGACCCTAACAATGAGCAGTTCTTC
NA	TRBJ2-7	TRBV15	NA	CATNQGLDYEQYF	TGTGCCACCAATCAGGGTTTGGACTACGAGCAGTACTTC
TRBD1	TRBJ2-3	TRBV19	NA	CASSTEGAIGDTQYF	TGTGCCAGTAGCACCGAGGGGGCGATTGGAGATACGCAGTATTTT
NA	TRBJ2-1	TRBV7-2	NA	CASSPLGVFEQFF	TGTGCCAGCAGTCCTTTGGGAGTCTTTGAGCAGTTCTTC
NA	TRBJ2-2	TRBV6-1	NA	CASRLTAGTGELFF	TGTGCCAGCAGGTTGACAGCGGGCACCGGGGAGCTGTTTTTT
TRBD2	TRBJ2-5	TRBV2	NA	CASRTDLGGTETQYF	TGTGCCAGCAGAACCGACTTGGGGGGGACAGAGACCCAGTACTTC
TRBD1	TRBJ2-7	TRBV7-3	NA	CASSLEQGAYEQYF	TGTGCCAGCAGCTTAGAACAGGGGGCATACGAGCAGTACTTC
TRBD1	TRBJ1-2	TRBV6-1	NA	CASRTGVNYGYTF	TGTGCCAGTCGGACAGGCGTTAACTATGGCTACACCTTC
NA	TRBJ1-2	TRBV6-1	NA	CASRYYGYTF	TGTGCCAGCCGTTACTATGGCTACACCTTC
NA	TRBJ2-1	TRBV5-4	NA	CASSIDSNEQFF	TGTGCCAGCAGCATCGACAGCAATGAGCAGTTCTTC
NA	TRBJ1-2	TRBV30	NA	CASNWGGYGYTF	TGTGCCTCCAATTGGGGGGGTTATGGCTACACCTTC
NA	TRBJ2-5	TRBV18	NA	CASLRTLEETQYF	TGTGCCAGCTTGCGGACCCTTGAAGAGACCCAGTACTTC
NA	TRBJ2-2	TRBV18	NA	CASSLSQRMETGELFF	TGTGCCAGCTCACTTTCCCAGCGGATGGAGACCGGGGAGCTGTTTTTT
NA	TRBJ2-3	TRBV27	NA	CASSWTLDPDTQYF	TGTGCCAGCAGTTGGACACTCGACCCAGATACGCAGTATTTT
NA	TRBJ1-5	TRBV5-5	NA	CASSLTIGQPQHF	TGTGCCAGCAGCCTTACAATCGGGCAGCCCCAGCATTTT
TRBD2	TRBJ2-3	TRBV4-1	NA	CASSQGASGGPTDTQYF	TGCGCCAGCAGCCAAGGGGCCAGCGGGGGGCCCACAGATACGCAGTATTTT
NA	TRBJ1-5	TRBV4-2	NA	CASSQDQGFQPQHF	TGTGCCAGCAGCCAAGATCAGGGGTTCCAGCCCCAGCATTTT